This passage covers 29 T cell receptor beta chains from one sample sequenced in a study of cytomegalovirus exposure and HLA in healthy donors. The PCR used 60 Vbeta and 13 Jbeta primers. The method was immunoSEQ multiplex PCR; TCRdb's version includes in-frame clones alone and lacks a portion of them. The sample yields about 160,000 clones, roughly 85% seen once. The sequenced sample was PBMCs. The origin of the receptors is a young man in good health and CMV-seropositive.

This clone was counted once. The CDR3 DNA sequence: TGTGCCTGGACTTGGAGGCGCGGGGAGCTGTTTTTT. This translates into CAWTWRRGELFF. This sequence joins TRBV30 and TRBJ2-2; TRBD2 is a possible D gene (5 bases). The CDR3 extends over 12 amino acids. V was cut by 4 bases and J by 7 bases, with 10 bases left in between. Germline V gene data show CDR1 as GTSNPN and CDR2 as SVGIG (reference sequence).

The chain combines TRBV6-5 with TRBJ1-2; 8 nucleotides match TRBD1. Unmatched junction bases numbered 7, after V lost 2 bases and J lost 5 bases. The germline CDR1 and CDR2 sequences are MNHEY and SVGAGI. The CDR3 has 15 amino acids. The CDR3 bases are TGTGCCAGCAGTTACATCGACAGGGGCCATTATGGCTACACCTTC. This sequence encodes CASSYIDRGHYGYTF.

The V gene is TRBV5-6, the J gene TRBJ2-6; unclear D gene. There are 18 residues in the CDR3. Trimming pared 0 bases from V and 1 base from J, leaving 14 bases between. Germline CDR1 SGHDT, CDR2 YYEEEE. CDR3 bases: TGTGCCAGCAGCTTGGTTGGTGTTCAAGCATCTGGGGCCAACGTCCTGACTTTC. As protein: CASSLVGVQASGANVLTF.

On this clone: Compared with germline, one end of the junction differs, possibly owing to a read error. The CDR3 protein is CSVEGVEAEQFF. The CDR3 bases are TGCAGCGTCGAAGGGGTTGAGGCAGAGCAGTTCTTC. The rearrangement links TRBV29-1 to TRBJ2-1; maybe TRBD1 (5 bases). CDR1 is SQVTM, CDR2 ANQGSEA, per germline. There are 12 residues in the CDR3.

The chain employs TRBV11-2 and TRBJ2-7; 7 positions agree with TRBD1. The V and J ends lost 4 bases and 3 bases, in that order; junction bases with no gene match: 6. Germline V lookup: CDR1 SGHAT, CDR2 FQNNGV. The CDR3 consists of 14 residues. The CDR3 coding sequence is TGTGCCAGCAGCTCAGGGGACAGCCGCTACGAGCAGTACTTC. Amino acids: CASSSGDSRYEQYF.

The V gene is TRBV9, the J gene TRBJ1-1, with 7 bases lining up with TRBD1. V was clipped by 3 bases and J by 5 bases; unmatched bases: 7. CDR1 is SGDLS, CDR2 YYNGEE, per germline. The length of the CDR3 is 14 residues. The CDR3 protein is CASSATGEGTEAFF. CDR3 bases: TGTGCCAGCAGCGCCACAGGGGAAGGGACTGAAGCTTTCTTT.

V and J are TRBV5-1 and TRBJ1-3; D call uncertain. Trimming took off 3 bases at V and 2 bases at J, with 15 bases between the two ends. CDR1 is SGHRS and CDR2 is YFSETQ in the germline V gene. The CDR3 is made up of 16 amino acids. CDR3 in DNA: TGCGCCAGCAGCTCTGACGGGTCCATCCCTGGAAACACCATATATTTT. As protein: CASSSDGSIPGNTIYF.

The chain couples TRBV28 to TRBJ2-2, with a weak D call TRBD2 (5 bases). Germline CDR1 reads MDHEN; CDR2 reads SYDVKM. V was trimmed by 6 bases and J by 7 bases, leaving 15 bases between them. The CDR3 is 14 amino acids. As DNA, the CDR3 is TGTGCCAGCAGCGTCAGCTTCGGGGTCGGGGAGCTGTTTTTT. Protein: CASSVSFGVGELFF. The full variable domain, completed using reference TRBV28 and TRBJ2-2, is DVKVTQSSRYLVKRTGEKVFLECVQDMDHENMFWYRQDPGLGLRLIYFSYDVKMKEKGDIPEGYSVSREKKERFSLILESASTNQTSMYLCASSVSFGVGELFFGEGSRLTVL.

The chain recombines TRBV4-1 with TRBJ1-1, with 10 bases aligning to TRBD1. The ends lost 4 bases at V and 5 bases at J; junction bases unmatched: 7. Looked up from germline, CDR1 is MGHRA and CDR2 is YSYEKL. The CDR3 length is 15 residues. The CDR3 coding sequence is TGCGCCAGCAGCCTAACCGGGACAGGGGTAACTGAAGCTTTCTTT. It is translated as CASSLTGTGVTEAFF.

The V gene is TRBV5-6, the J gene TRBJ2-3; 8 bases agree with TRBD1. The ends lost 6 bases at V and 4 bases at J; junction bases unmatched: 7. The CDR3 length is 14 residues. Germline V gene lookup returns CDR1 SGHDT and CDR2 YYEEEE. The CDR3 DNA follows: TGTGCCAGCAACTTCGGCAGGGGGCCAGATACGCAGTATTTT. This gives the protein CASNFGRGPDTQYF.

J is TRBJ2-1 and V is TRBV29-1; 7 bases are shared with TRBD2. The CDR3 is 15 amino acids. Germline assignment: CDR1 SQVTM and CDR2 ANQGSEA. The trim removed 1 base at V and 7 bases at J, leaving 10 bases unmatched. CDR3 DNA sequence: TGCAGCGTTGAAGGTCGGCTAGCGGAGGGGAATGAGCAGTTCTTC. It specifies CSVEGRLAEGNEQFF.

The V call is TRBV6-4, the J call TRBJ1-1; D gene ambiguous. Trimming removed 2 bases from V and 6 bases from J, with 13 bases in between. The CDR3 has 14 residues. Germline CDR1 is MRHNA and CDR2 is SNTAGT. The DNA for the CDR3 is TGTGCCAGCAGTGACGCGATTGGAGGCGCTGAAGCTTTCTTT. Its protein product is CASSDAIGGAEAFF.

The rearrangement joins TRBV12-5 to TRBJ2-6, with a weak D call TRBD1 (5 bases). The germline V gene encodes CDR1 LGHNT and CDR2 FRNRAP. Trimming shortened V by 5 bases and J by 1 base, and 9 bases separated the two germline ends. CDR3 size: 15 residues. The CDR3 region is CASGAAGSGANVLTF. CDR3 bases: TGTGCTAGTGGTGCCGCAGGGTCTGGGGCCAACGTCCTGACTTTC.

The V and J genes are TRBV29-1 and TRBJ2-3; the match to TRBD2 covers 12 bases. J was trimmed by 3 bases and V by 7 bases; bases with no gene match: 11. The germline V gene has CDR1 SQVTM and CDR2 ANQGSEA. The CDR3 has 16 residues. CDR3: CSAGGETSGRTDTQYF. CDR3 nucleotides: TGCAGCGCCGGGGGCGAGACTAGCGGGAGAACAGATACGCAGTATTTT.

The V gene is TRBV29-1, the J gene TRBJ2-3, with unresolved D. This CDR3 has 14 amino acids. Germline CDR1 SQVTM, CDR2 ANQGSEA. Deletions cut 4 bases from V and 2 bases from J, with 13 bases between. The CDR3 bases are TGCAGCGTTGGGTTTAGCCTTTCCACAGATACGCAGTATTTT. This codes for CSVGFSLSTDTQYF.

The genes are TRBV5-1 and TRBJ2-2; 11 bases map to TRBD1. Germline lookup yields CDR1 SGHRS and CDR2 YFSETQ. The J segment lost 3 bases and the V segment lost 3 bases, leaving 4 bases of the junction unmatched. The CDR3 length is 16 residues. The DNA for the CDR3 is TGCGCCAGCAGCTGGAGGACAGGGGGCGACACCGGGGAGCTGTTTTTT. It translates to CASSWRTGGDTGELFF.

The chain couples TRBV29-1 to TRBJ2-3; 7 nucleotides agree with TRBD1. This CDR3 has 14 amino acids. The junction had 10 bases not matched to a gene; V was cut back by 6 bases and J by 4 bases. CDR1 SQVTM and CDR2 ANQGSEA come from the germline V gene. The CDR3 nucleotides are TGCAGCGTCTTGACCGGGACAGTTTCAGATACGCAGTATTTT. This codes for CSVLTGTVSDTQYF.

This sequence joins TRBV9 and TRBJ2-3; 10 bases match TRBD2. Per germline, CDR1 SGDLS and CDR2 YYNGEE. The CDR3 is 17 amino acids. V lost 0 bases, J lost 5 bases, and 9 bases stayed unmatched. CDR3 residues: CASSVAQTSGSGDTQYF. CDR3 bases: TGTGCCAGCAGCGTAGCCCAGACTAGCGGGTCGGGAGATACGCAGTATTTT.

The rearrangement joins TRBV28 to TRBJ1-2, with unresolved D. V lost 7 bases, J lost 6 bases, and 18 bases lay in between. The CDR3 spans 14 residues. CDR1 and CDR2 from the germline V gene are MDHEN and SYDVKM. In DNA form, the CDR3 reads TGTGCCAGCACCCAATGCTGCGGTCCAGATGGCTACACCTTC. Translation: CASTQCCGPDGYTF.

Comments on this clone: At one of its ends the junction is not consistent with the germline gene, which may arise from a read error. The chain employs TRBV2 and TRBJ2-3; tentative D call: TRBD2 (5 bases). Per germline, CDR1 SNHLY and CDR2 FYNNEI. The CDR3 is 18 amino acids. The CDR3 nucleotides are TGTGCCAACAGTGAAGCCCGAGGGCTTAGCAAACGCACAGATACGCAGTATTTT. It specifies CANSEARGLSKRTDTQYF.

The V and J genes are TRBV29-1 and TRBJ1-1, with TRBD1 as a possible D gene (6 bases). This CDR3 spans 14 amino acids. Germline CDR1 SQVTM, CDR2 ANQGSEA. Trimming shortened V by 4 bases and J by 6 bases, and 18 bases separated the two germline ends. CDR3 sequence (DNA): TGCAGCGTTGTTAAATGGATGGGGGGGCCTGAAGCTTTCTTT. Protein product: CSVVKWMGGPEAFF.

CDR3 nucleotide sequence: TGTGCCAGCAGTTCGACTATAGCTCCACCTAACAATGAGCAGTTCTTC. Its protein is CASSSTIAPPNNEQFF. The V call is TRBV7-2, the J call TRBJ2-1; D perhaps matches TRBD2 (5 bases). V was shortened by 6 bases and J by 5 bases, with 20 bases between the two germline ends. This CDR3 spans 16 amino acids. Germline V gives CDR1 SGHTA, CDR2 FQGNSA.

Note on this clone: No conserved phenylalanine or tryptophan ends this CDR3, so it is likely a read error. The chain carries TRBV28 and TRBJ1-6; possibly TRBD1 for D (5 bases). V was cut by 5 bases and J by 3 bases, with 11 bases left in between. This CDR3 has 15 amino acids. CDR1 is MDHEN and CDR2 is SYDVKM in the germline V gene. CDR3 protein: CASSRGSGYNSPLHL. CDR3 coding DNA: TGTGCCAGCAGTAGGGGTTCGGGCTATAATTCACCCCTCCACCTT.

V is TRBV10-1 and J is TRBJ1-3; 7 positions agree with TRBD1. The CDR3 spans 19 residues. V lost 0 bases and J lost 3; bases outside the gene matches: 14. Germline CDR1 and CDR2: WNHNN and SYGVQD (reference sequence). The CDR3 bases are TGCGCCAGCAGTGAGTCCCCGACAGGGCCGACTTTATGTGGAAACACCATATATTTT. Protein sequence: CASSESPTGPTLCGNTIYF.

The chain combines TRBV19 with TRBJ1-5; maybe TRBD1 (5 bases). The CDR3 is 12 amino acids. Looked up from germline, CDR1 is LNHDA and CDR2 is SQIVND (reference sequence). Deletions cut 8 bases from V and 5 bases from J, with 10 bases between. This chain's CDR3 is CASGAEHQPQHF. CDR3 in DNA: TGTGCCAGTGGGGCAGAACATCAGCCCCAGCATTTT.

J is TRBJ1-1 and V is TRBV7-6, with 7 bases identical to TRBD1. The CDR3 is 13 residues long. Germline values: CDR1 SGHVS, CDR2 FNYEAQ. Losses at the gene ends were 5 bases for V and 6 bases for J; bases not matched to a gene: 6. The chain's CDR3 is CASSLVTGAEAFF. The CDR3 region has the DNA TGTGCCAGCAGCCTAGTAACAGGGGCTGAAGCTTTCTTT.

V and J are TRBV28 and TRBJ2-5; D may be TRBD2 (5 bases). Near its end, the DNA agrees better with TRBJ2-7, so the J call may be wrong. Germline V gene sequence: CDR1 MDHEN, CDR2 SYDVKM. This CDR3 is built from 13 residues. The CDR3 DNA follows: TGTGCCAGCAGTTTAGAGGGTGGGTACGAGCAGTACTTC. It translates to CASSLEGGYEQYF.

The chain links TRBV14 to TRBJ1-3, with D possibly TRBD1 on 5 matching bases. V was shortened by 6 bases and J by 2 bases, with 11 bases between the two germline ends. The V gene's germline CDR1 is SGHDN and CDR2 FVKESK. The CDR3 sequence is 14 residues long. This chain's CDR3 is CASRRAGAGNTIYF. CDR3 DNA: TGTGCCAGCAGACGTGCGGGGGCTGGAAACACCATATATTTT.

The CDR3 is CASSLVASEQFF. CDR3 DNA sequence: TGTGCCAGCAGCTTAGTCGCGAGTGAGCAGTTCTTC. The chain is built from TRBV11-2 and TRBJ2-1, with D uncertain. CDR3 size: 12 residues. Trimming removed 1 base at V and 9 bases at J, with 7 bases between. CDR1 and CDR2 from the germline V gene are SGHAT and FQNNGV. The variable domain in full, with the rest retrieved from reference TRBV11-2 and TRBJ2-1, is EAGVAQSPRYKIIEKRQSVAFWCNPISGHATLYWYQQILGQGPKLLIQFQNNGVVDDSQLPKDRFSAERLKGVDSTLKIQPAKLEDSAVYLCASSLVASEQFFGPGTRLTVL.